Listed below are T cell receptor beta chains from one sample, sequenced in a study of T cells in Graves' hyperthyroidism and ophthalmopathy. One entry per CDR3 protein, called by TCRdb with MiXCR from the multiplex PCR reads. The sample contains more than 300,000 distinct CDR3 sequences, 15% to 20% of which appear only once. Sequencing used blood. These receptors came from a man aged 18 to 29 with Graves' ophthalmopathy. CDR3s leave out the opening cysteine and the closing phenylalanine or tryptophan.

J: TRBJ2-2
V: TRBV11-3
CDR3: ASSSGLAGVTGELF

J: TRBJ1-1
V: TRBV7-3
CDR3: ASSLQPGGGGNTEAF

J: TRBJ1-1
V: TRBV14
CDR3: ASSQDWDKAF

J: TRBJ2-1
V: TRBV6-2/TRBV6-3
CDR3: ASSPTSGGVILQQF

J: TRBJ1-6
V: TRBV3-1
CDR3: ASSHRGRSSYNSPLH

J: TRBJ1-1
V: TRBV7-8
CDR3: ASSPLPQTVNTEAF

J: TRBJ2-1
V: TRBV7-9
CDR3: ASSPGFTSYNEQF

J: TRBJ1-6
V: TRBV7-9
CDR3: ASSHQDRGNSPLH

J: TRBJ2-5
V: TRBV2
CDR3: ASSEGVRQETQY

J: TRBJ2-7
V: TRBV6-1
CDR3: ASNRPGQGSYEQY

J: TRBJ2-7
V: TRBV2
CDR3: ASRDGRQGRYGEQY

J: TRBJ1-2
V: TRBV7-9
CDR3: ASSSGVPNYGYT

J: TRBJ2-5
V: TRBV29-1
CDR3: SVVRGQGRGGAY

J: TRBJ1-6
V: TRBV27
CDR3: ASSYTGTGGGSPLH

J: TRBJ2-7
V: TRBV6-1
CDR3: ASSSSSPGTPSYEQY

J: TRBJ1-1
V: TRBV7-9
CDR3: ASSPVGTGETEAF

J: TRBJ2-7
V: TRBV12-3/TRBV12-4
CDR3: ASTAGAEQY